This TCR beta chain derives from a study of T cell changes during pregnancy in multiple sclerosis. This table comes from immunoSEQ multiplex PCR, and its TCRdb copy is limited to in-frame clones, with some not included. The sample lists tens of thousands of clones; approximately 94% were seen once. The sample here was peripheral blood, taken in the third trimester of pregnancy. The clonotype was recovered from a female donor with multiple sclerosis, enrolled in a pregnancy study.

CDR3 protein: CASRDSMNTEAFF. The CDR3 nucleotides are TGTGCCAGCAGGGACAGCATGAACACTGAAGCTTTCTTT. The chain has TRBV6-1 and TRBJ1-1; the D gene is possibly TRBD1 (6 bases). Germline CDR1 reads MNHNS; CDR2 reads SASEGT. The V end lost 6 bases, the J end lost 0 bases, and 8 bases lay between the germline ends. This CDR3 region has 13 residues.